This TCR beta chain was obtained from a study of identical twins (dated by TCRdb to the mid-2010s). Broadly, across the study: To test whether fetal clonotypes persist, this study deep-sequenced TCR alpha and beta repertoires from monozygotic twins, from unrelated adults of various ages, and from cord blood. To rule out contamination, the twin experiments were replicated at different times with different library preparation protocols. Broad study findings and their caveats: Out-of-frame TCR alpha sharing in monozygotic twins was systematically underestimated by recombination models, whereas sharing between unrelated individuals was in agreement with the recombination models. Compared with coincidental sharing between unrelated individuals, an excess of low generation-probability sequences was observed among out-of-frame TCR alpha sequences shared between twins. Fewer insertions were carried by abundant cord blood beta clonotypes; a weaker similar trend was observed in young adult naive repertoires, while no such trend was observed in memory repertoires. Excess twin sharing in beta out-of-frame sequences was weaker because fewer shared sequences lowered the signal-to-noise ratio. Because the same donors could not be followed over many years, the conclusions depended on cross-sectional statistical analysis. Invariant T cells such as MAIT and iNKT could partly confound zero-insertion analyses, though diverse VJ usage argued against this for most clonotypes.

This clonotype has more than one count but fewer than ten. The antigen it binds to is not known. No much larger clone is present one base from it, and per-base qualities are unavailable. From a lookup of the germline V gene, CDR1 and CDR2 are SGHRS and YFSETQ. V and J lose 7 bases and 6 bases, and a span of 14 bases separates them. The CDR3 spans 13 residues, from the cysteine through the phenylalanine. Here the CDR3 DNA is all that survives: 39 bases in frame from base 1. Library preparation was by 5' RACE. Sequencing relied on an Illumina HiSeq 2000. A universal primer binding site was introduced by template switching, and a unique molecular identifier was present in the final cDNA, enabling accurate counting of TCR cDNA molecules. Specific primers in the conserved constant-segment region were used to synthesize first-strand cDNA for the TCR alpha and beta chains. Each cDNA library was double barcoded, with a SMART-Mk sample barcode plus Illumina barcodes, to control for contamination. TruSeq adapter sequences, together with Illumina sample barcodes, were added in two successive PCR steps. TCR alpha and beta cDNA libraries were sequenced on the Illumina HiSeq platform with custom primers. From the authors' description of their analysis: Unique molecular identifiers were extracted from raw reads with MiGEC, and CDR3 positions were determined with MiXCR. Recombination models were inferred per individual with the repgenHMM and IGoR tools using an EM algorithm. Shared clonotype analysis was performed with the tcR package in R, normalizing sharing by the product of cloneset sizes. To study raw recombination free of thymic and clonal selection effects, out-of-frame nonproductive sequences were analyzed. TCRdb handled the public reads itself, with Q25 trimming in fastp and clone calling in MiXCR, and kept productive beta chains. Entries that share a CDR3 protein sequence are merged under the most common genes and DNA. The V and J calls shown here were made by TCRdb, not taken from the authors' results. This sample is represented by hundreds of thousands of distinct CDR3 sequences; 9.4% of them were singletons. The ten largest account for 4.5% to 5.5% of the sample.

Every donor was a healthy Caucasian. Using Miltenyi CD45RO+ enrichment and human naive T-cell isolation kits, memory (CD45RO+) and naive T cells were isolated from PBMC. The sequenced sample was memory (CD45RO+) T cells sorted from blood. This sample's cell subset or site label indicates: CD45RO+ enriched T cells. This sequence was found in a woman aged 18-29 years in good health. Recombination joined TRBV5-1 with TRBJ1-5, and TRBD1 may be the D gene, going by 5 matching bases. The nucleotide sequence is TGCGCCAGCCGTACTCAGGGAGGTCAGCCCCAGCATTTT. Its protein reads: CASRTQGGQPQHF.